One sample yielded the 18 T cell receptor beta chains listed below, sequenced in a study of T cell changes during pregnancy in multiple sclerosis. This table comes from immunoSEQ multiplex PCR, and its TCRdb copy is limited to in-frame clones, with some not included. The sample carries around 50,000 clones, approximately 91% recorded once. The input for sequencing was CD4+ T cells from peripheral blood mononuclear cells, taken after pregnancy. The receptors were gathered from a female donor in good health, enrolled as a control in a pregnancy study.

CDR3 amino acids: CASSDYTGGVTGELFF. CDR3 sequence (DNA): TGTGCCAGCAGTGACTACACAGGGGGCGTTACCGGGGAGCTGTTTTTT. V gene TRBV6-4 combines with J gene TRBJ2-2; 9 bases are a match to TRBD1. CDR1 MRHNA and CDR2 SNTAGT come from the germline V gene. V lost 1 base and J lost 5; bases outside the gene matches: 5. The CDR3 extends over 16 amino acids.

J is TRBJ2-5 and V is TRBV6-5; TRBD1 agrees at 7 bases. This CDR3 spans 15 amino acids. V lost 6 bases and J lost 4; bases outside the gene matches: 11. Per the germline V gene, CDR1 is MNHEY and CDR2 is SVGAGI. The CDR3 bases are TGTGCCAGCAGGCTTGTAAGGGGGCTCGGAGAGACCCAGTACTTC. Protein product: CASRLVRGLGETQYF.

This clone is a singleton in its sample. The chain has TRBV6-1 and TRBJ1-1, with 7 bases aligning to TRBD1. CDR3 length equals 15 residues. CDR1 is MNHNS and CDR2 is SASEGT in the germline V gene. J lost 0 bases, V lost 3 bases, and 4 bases had no gene match. CDR3 residues: CASSENRGVNTEAFF. The DNA for the CDR3 is TGTGCCAGCAGTGAGAACAGGGGAGTGAACACTGAAGCTTTCTTT.

The chain combines TRBV7-6 with TRBJ1-5; tentative D call: TRBD1 (6 bases). The germline V gene has CDR1 SGHVS and CDR2 FNYEAQ. V was shortened by 1 base and J by 3 bases, with 10 bases between the two germline ends. The CDR3 covers 15 residues. In nucleotides, the CDR3 is TGTGCCAGCAGCTTAGGAGGGGGATTCAATCAGCCCCAGCATTTT. Translation gives CASSLGGGFNQPQHF.

In its sample, this clone was seen once. This chain connects TRBV4-2 to TRBJ2-3; 7 bases align to TRBD2. After removal of 1 base from V and 2 bases from J, the junction contained 6 bases not matched to a gene. The CDR3 consists of 16 residues. The germline V gene has CDR1 LGHNA and CDR2 YNFKEQ. CDR3: CASSQVASGNTDTQYF. DNA for the CDR3: TGTGCCAGCAGCCAAGTGGCTAGCGGAAACACAGATACGCAGTATTTT.

The table lists this clone with a few counts. The gene calls are TRBV7-9 and TRBJ2-7; TRBD1 matches at 7 bases. Germline V gives CDR1 SEHNR, CDR2 FQNEAQ (reference sequence). The trim removed 5 bases at V and 5 bases at J, leaving 12 bases unmatched. The CDR3 has 15 residues. This CDR3 is CASSTVWDTGDEQYF. As DNA, the CDR3 is TGTGCCAGCAGCACCGTTTGGGACACAGGGGACGAGCAGTACTTC.

This chain uses TRBV10-3 with TRBJ2-1; 8 nucleotides align to TRBD1. The germline CDR1 and CDR2 sequences are ENHRY and SYGVKD. Unmatched junction bases numbered 6, after V lost 4 bases and J lost 7 bases. The CDR3 contains 14 residues. CDR3: CAISGAGGWNEQFF. The CDR3 DNA sequence: TGTGCCATCAGTGGGGCAGGGGGCTGGAATGAGCAGTTCTTC.

This rearrangement joins TRBV14 to TRBJ1-2; TRBD1 agrees at 7 bases. The V and J ends lost 3 bases and 0 bases, in that order; junction bases with no gene match: 4. This CDR3 spans 15 amino acids. Germline V gene lookup returns CDR1 SGHDN and CDR2 FVKESK. The CDR3 DNA reads as TGTGCCAGCAGCCAGGGACAGCCGACTAACTATGGCTACACCTTC. Amino acid sequence: CASSQGQPTNYGYTF.

The V call is TRBV4-2, the J call TRBJ1-6; D ambiguous. Germline assignment: CDR1 LGHNA and CDR2 YNFKEQ. The CDR3 has 14 residues. The germline V and J ends were trimmed by 0 bases and 8 bases, with 8 bases remaining between them. In DNA, the CDR3 is TGTGCCAGCAGCCAAGATCTTCAGGATTCACCCCTCCACTTT. Amino acid sequence: CASSQDLQDSPLHF.

The chain is built from TRBV5-4 and TRBJ1-2; D may be TRBD1 (5 bases). Per the germline V gene, CDR1 is SGHNT and CDR2 is YYREEE (reference sequence). The CDR3 extends over 14 amino acids. Trimming removed 4 bases from V and 14 bases from J, with 24 bases in between. The CDR3 region has the DNA TGTGCCAGCAGCAGCCAACGGTTACCCGGGGGGTGGACCTTC. The encoded protein is CASSSQRLPGGWTF.

The CDR3 coding sequence is TGTGCCAGCAGTGAACTAAGTACCGGGACTAGCGGGAGAGGGGGGTTTTTGAAGACCCAGTACTTC. Translated, it gives CASSELSTGTSGRGGFLKTQYF. The chain has TRBV2 and TRBJ2-5, with 14 bases identical to TRBD2. Germline V CDR1 and CDR2: SNHLY, FYNNEI. Trimming at V came to 2 bases and at J to 6 bases, leaving 23 bases not matched to a gene. The length of the CDR3 is 22 residues.

J is TRBJ2-7 and V is TRBV7-9; 7 bases are a match to TRBD1. The CDR3 length is 13 residues. The germline V gene encodes CDR1 SEHNR and CDR2 FQNEAQ (reference sequence). V trimming: 5 bases; J trimming: 2 bases; junction bases outside the gene matches: 3. The CDR3 sequence: CASSRGTAYEQYF. The CDR3 bases are TGTGCCAGCAGCCGAGGGACAGCCTACGAGCAGTACTTC. The full variable domain, rest sourced from reference TRBV7-9 and TRBJ2-7, is DTGVSQNPRHKITKRGQNVTFRCDPISEHNRLYWYRQTLGQGPEFLTYFQNEAQLEKSRLLSDRFSAERPKGSFSTLEIQRTEQGDSAMYLCASSRGTAYEQYFGPGTRLTVT.

This clone was counted once. The chain is built from TRBV5-4 and TRBJ1-2; D is ambiguous. V lost 5 bases and J 0 bases, leaving 11 bases between the germline ends. This CDR3 contains 14 residues. Germline values: CDR1 SGHNT, CDR2 YYREEE (reference sequence). CDR3 nucleotide sequence: TGTGCCAGCAGGCTTACCGGGTCTAACTATGGCTACACCTTC. Translated: CASRLTGSNYGYTF.

The genes are TRBV7-2 and TRBJ2-7; D gene ambiguous. The CDR3 length is 16 residues. V shed 3 bases and J shed 4 bases, with 19 bases lying between them. Looked up from germline, CDR1 is SGHTA and CDR2 is FQGNSA. The CDR3 loop is CASSFTPQHDAYEQYF. The CDR3 nucleotides are TGTGCCAGCAGCTTTACACCCCAACATGATGCTTACGAGCAGTACTTC. The full variable domain, completed using reference TRBV7-2 and TRBJ2-7, is GAGVSQSPSNKVTEKGKDVELRCDPISGHTALYWYRQSLGQGLEFLIYFQGNSAPDKSGLPSDRFSAERTGGSVSTLTIQRTQQEDSAVYLCASSFTPQHDAYEQYFGPGTRLTVT.

The V gene is TRBV5-1, the J gene TRBJ2-7, with 7 bases identical to TRBD2. The CDR3 totals 15 residues. The germline gives CDR1 SGHRS, CDR2 YFSETQ. Trimming removed 4 bases from V and 5 bases from J; junction bases left unmatched: 12. The CDR3 DNA follows: TGCGCCAGCAGCCCGGTTGTGGGAGGGCCCCACGAGCAGTACTTC. This sequence encodes CASSPVVGGPHEQYF.

The V gene is TRBV2, the J gene TRBJ1-5, with TRBD1 identical over 10 bases. The V and J ends lost 1 base and 1 base, in that order; junction bases with no gene match: 25. This CDR3 spans 24 amino acids. CDR1 is SNHLY, CDR2 FYNNEI, per germline. CDR3 sequence (DNA): TGTGCCAGCAGTGAAGTCTTTTCCTTTGCAGCTGGGACAGGGGTTCTTATGAGCAATCAGCCCCAGCATTTT. The encoded protein is CASSEVFSFAAGTGVLMSNQPQHF.

The V call is TRBV5-4, the J call TRBJ2-1; D is possibly TRBD2 (7 bases). CDR1 and CDR2 from the germline V gene are SGHNT and YYREEE (reference sequence). This CDR3 has 17 residues. Between the trimmed V and J ends, which lost 4 bases and 0 bases, there was a span of 17 bases. This chain's CDR3 is CASSVGGRASSYNEQFF. The CDR3 nucleotides read TGTGCCAGCAGCGTGGGGGGGCGGGCGAGCTCCTACAATGAGCAGTTCTTC.

V is TRBV5-1 and J is TRBJ2-1; TRBD1 is a possible D gene (5 bases). V lost 2 bases and J lost 8, with 14 bases in between. The CDR3 is 14 amino acids. Germline values: CDR1 SGHRS, CDR2 YFSETQ. CDR3: CASSLRQGGDEQFF. The DNA of the CDR3 is TGCGCCAGCAGCTTACGGCAGGGTGGGGATGAGCAGTTCTTC.